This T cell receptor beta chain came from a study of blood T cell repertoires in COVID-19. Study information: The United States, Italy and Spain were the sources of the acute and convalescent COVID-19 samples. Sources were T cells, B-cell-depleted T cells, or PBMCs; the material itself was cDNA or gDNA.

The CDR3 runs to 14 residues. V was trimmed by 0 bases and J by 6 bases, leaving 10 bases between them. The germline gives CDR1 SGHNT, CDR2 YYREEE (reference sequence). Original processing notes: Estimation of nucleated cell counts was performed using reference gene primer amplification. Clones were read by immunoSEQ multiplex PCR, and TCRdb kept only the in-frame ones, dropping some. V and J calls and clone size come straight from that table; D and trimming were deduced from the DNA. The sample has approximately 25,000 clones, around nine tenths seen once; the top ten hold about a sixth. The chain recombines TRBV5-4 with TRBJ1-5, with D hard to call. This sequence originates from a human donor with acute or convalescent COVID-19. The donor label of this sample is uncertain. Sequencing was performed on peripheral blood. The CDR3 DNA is TGTGCCAGCAGCTTGGATGGCGGCAGTCAGCCCCAGCATTTT. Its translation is CASSLDGGSQPQHF.